This T cell receptor beta chain was recovered during a study of beta chain features in type 1 diabetes. Study background: All of the samples together had around 110,000,000 sorted cells examined.

The investigators reverse transcribed all of the isolated RNA, so they sequenced expressed TCRB transcripts. This table comes from immunoSEQ multiplex PCR, and its TCRdb copy is limited to in-frame clones, with some not included. The table has 350,000 to 450,000 clones, roughly 13% seen once. Deletions cut 1 base from V and 2 bases from J, with 12 bases between. Germline V gives CDR1 SNHLY, CDR2 FYNNEI. The CDR3 extends over 16 amino acids. This TCR was recovered from a man aged 25-45 years in good health. What was sequenced was naive CD4+ T cells from blood. J is TRBJ1-3 and V is TRBV2, with D possibly being TRBD1 (6 bases). The CDR3 spells CASSEGGTRAGNTIYF. In nucleotides, the CDR3 is TGTGCCAGCAGTGAAGGTGGGACACGGGCTGGAAACACCATATATTTT. Variable domain in full (rest from reference TRBV2 and TRBJ1-3): EPEVTQTPSHQVTQMGQEVILRCVPISNHLYFYWYRQILGQKVEFLVSFYNNEISEKSEIFDDQFSVERPDGSNFTLKIRSTKLEDSAMYFCASSEGGTRAGNTIYFGEGSWLTVV.